Listed below are T cell receptor beta chains from one sample, sequenced in a study of blood T cell repertoires in COVID-19. Profiled with immunoSEQ multiplex PCR; TCRdb holds only in-frame clones, not every one. The table includes 250,000 to 300,000 clones, 89% detected once. What was sequenced was peripheral blood. The receptors were sampled from a man between 50 and 59 years old with acute or convalescent COVID-19. Both conserved end residues are part of each CDR3. The D gene is left open where the match is weak. For some rows the clone size is stated as once, few or many, or as a class when expanded; others skip it.

NA	TRBV2	NA	13	TRBJ1-2	CASSPTGPYGYTF	TGTGCCAGCAGCCCGACAGGCCCCTATGGCTACACCTTC
few	TRBV5-1	NA	13	TRBJ1-1	CASSLERGTEAFF	TGCGCCAGCAGCTTGGAGAGGGGGACTGAAGCTTTCTTT
NA	TRBV11-2	NA	16	TRBJ1-2	CASSPLGGRMPLGYTF	TGTGCCAGCAGCCCGCTTGGAGGCAGGATGCCCCTTGGCTACACCTTC
NA	TRBV7-2	NA	14	TRBJ2-3	CASSVGSRADTQYF	TGTGCCAGCAGCGTGGGATCCAGGGCAGATACGCAGTATTTT
NA	TRBV3-1/TRBV3-2	NA	16	TRBJ1-3	CASSQDGVNSGNTIYF	TGTGCCAGCAGCCAAGACGGGGTTAACTCTGGAAACACCATATATTTT
NA	TRBV7-9	NA	13	TRBJ2-7	CASSRADRHEQYF	TGTGCCAGCAGCCGGGCGGACAGACACGAGCAGTACTTC
few	TRBV28	TRBD1	12	TRBJ1-1	CATDRDFAEAFF	TGTGCCACCGACAGGGATTTCGCTGAAGCTTTCTTT
NA	TRBV19	NA	18	TRBJ2-1	CASSIDLLVDGGVNEQFF	TGTGCCAGTAGTATAGATCTATTAGTGGATGGAGGGGTCAATGAGCAGTTCTTC
NA	TRBV3-1/TRBV3-2	NA	15	TRBJ1-2	CASSRLEGSSYGYTF	TGTGCCAGCAGCCGTCTAGAGGGATCATCATATGGCTACACCTTC
NA	TRBV27	NA	12	TRBJ1-1	CATGGPYTEAFF	TGTGCCACGGGGGGACCCTACACTGAAGCTTTCTTT
NA	TRBV5-1	NA	13	TRBJ1-1	CASSFTPGDEAFF	TGCGCCAGCAGCTTTACCCCAGGGGATGAAGCTTTCTTT
NA	TRBV5-8	NA	12	TRBJ2-5	CASSRERETQYF	TGTGCCAGCAGCCGGGAGAGGGAGACCCAGTACTTC
NA	TRBV6-1	NA	17	TRBJ2-1	CASSERPPEPRYNEQFF	TGTGCCAGCAGTGAAAGGCCACCAGAACCTAGGTACAATGAGCAGTTCTTC
NA	TRBV7-2	TRBD2	16	TRBJ2-1	CASSLAPGGRANEQFF	TGTGCCAGCAGCTTAGCGCCTGGTGGGAGGGCGAATGAGCAGTTCTTC
once	TRBV25-1	NA	13	TRBJ1-2	CASSETGSYGYTF	TGTGCCAGCAGTGAAACAGGGTCCTATGGCTACACCTTC
NA	TRBV5-8	TRBD2	15	TRBJ2-7	CASSTGGTLSREQYF	TGTGCCAGCAGCACGGGGGGGACTTTAAGTCGTGAGCAGTACTTC
NA	TRBV25-1	NA	14	TRBJ2-2	CASSDPQVTGELFF	TGTGCCAGCAGTGATCCACAGGTCACCGGGGAGCTGTTTTTT
once	TRBV21-1	NA	14	TRBJ2-1	CASSPGSADNEQFF	TGTGCCAGCAGCCCCGGGTCGGCTGACAATGAGCAGTTCTTC
NA	TRBV7-3	NA	13	TRBJ1-6	CASSPSRNSPLHF	TGTGCCAGCAGCCCGAGTCGGAATTCACCCCTCCACTTT
NA	TRBV29-1	NA	11	TRBJ1-1	CSVVAVREAFF	TGCAGCGTTGTGGCCGTCCGTGAAGCTTTCTTT
NA	TRBV18	TRBD1	16	TRBJ2-2	CASSPTTGQGGGELFF	TGTGCCAGCTCACCAACCACGGGACAGGGTGGCGGGGAGCTGTTTTTT
NA	TRBV5-6	NA	15	TRBJ1-4	CASSLSVGAGEKLFF	TGTGCCAGCAGCTTGTCTGTAGGGGCGGGAGAAAAACTGTTTTTT
NA	TRBV7-9	TRBD2	16	TRBJ2-1	CASSGRRTERGNEQFF	TGTGCCAGCAGCGGACGCCGCACGGAGCGGGGCAATGAGCAGTTCTTC
NA	TRBV11-2	TRBD1	14	TRBJ1-5	CASSLDRGHQPQHF	TGTGCCAGCAGCTTGGACAGGGGGCATCAGCCCCAGCATTTT
NA	TRBV15	NA	16	TRBJ1-4	CATSRGDGQKNEKLFF	TGTGCCACCAGCAGAGGGGACGGACAGAAGAATGAAAAACTGTTTTTT
NA	TRBV7-8	TRBD1	18	TRBJ2-7	CASSLARQGAAYSYEQYF	TGTGCCAGCAGCTTAGCGAGGCAGGGGGCGGCCTACTCCTACGAGCAGTACTTC
NA	TRBV2	NA	14	TRBJ2-2	CASSGGRLTGELFF	TGTGCCAGCAGTGGGGGCAGGCTCACCGGGGAGCTGTTTTTT
NA	TRBV7-9	NA	16	TRBJ2-3	CASSPLDRGGADTQYF	TGTGCCAGCAGCCCTCTCGACAGGGGAGGGGCAGATACGCAGTATTTT
NA	TRBV29-1	NA	13	TRBJ1-5	CSVESGSGQPQHF	TGCAGCGTTGAATCCGGGTCGGGTCAGCCCCAGCATTTT
NA	TRBV6-6	TRBD1	15	TRBJ1-5	CASSLTGDSNQPQHF	TGTGCCAGCAGCCTTACAGGGGATAGCAATCAGCCCCAGCATTTT
NA	TRBV6-5	NA	15	TRBJ1-1	CASSYGDGGWTEAFF	TGTGCCAGCAGTTACGGGGACGGGGGTTGGACTGAAGCTTTCTTT
NA	TRBV6-5	NA	11	TRBJ2-3	CASRSPDTQYF	TGTGCCAGCAGATCCCCGGATACGCAGTATTTT
once	TRBV20-1	NA	11	TRBJ2-1	CSAQTDRGQFF	TGCAGTGCCCAAACGGACCGGGGGCAGTTCTTC
once	TRBV2	NA	13	TRBJ2-5	CASSVNYRETQYF	TGTGCCAGCAGTGTTAATTATCGAGAGACCCAGTACTTC
NA	TRBV10-3	NA	13	TRBJ1-6	CAISLRGNSPLHF	TGTGCCATCAGCCTCCGGGGTAATTCACCCCTCCACTTT